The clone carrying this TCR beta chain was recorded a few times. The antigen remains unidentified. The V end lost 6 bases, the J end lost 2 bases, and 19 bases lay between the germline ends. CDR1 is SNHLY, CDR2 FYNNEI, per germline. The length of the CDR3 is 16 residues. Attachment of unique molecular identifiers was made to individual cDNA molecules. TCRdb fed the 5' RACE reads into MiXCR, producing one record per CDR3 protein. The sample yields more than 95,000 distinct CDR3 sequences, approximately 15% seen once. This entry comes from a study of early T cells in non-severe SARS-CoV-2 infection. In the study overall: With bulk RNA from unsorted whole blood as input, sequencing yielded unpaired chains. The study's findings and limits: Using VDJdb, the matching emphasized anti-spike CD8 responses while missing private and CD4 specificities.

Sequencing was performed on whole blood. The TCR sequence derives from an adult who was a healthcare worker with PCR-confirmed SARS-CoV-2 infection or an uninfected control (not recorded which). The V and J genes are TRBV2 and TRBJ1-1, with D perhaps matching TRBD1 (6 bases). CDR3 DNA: TGTGCCAGCAGCCTCAGGGGAACGGCTAAAAACACTGAAGCTTTCTTT. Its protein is CASSLRGTAKNTEAFF.